These T cell receptor beta chains were read from a single sample in a study of T cells in Graves' hyperthyroidism and ophthalmopathy. TCRdb reanalysed the multiplex PCR reads using MiXCR and keeps one entry per CDR3 protein. The sample records a few hundred thousand distinct CDR3 sequences, 15% to 19% being singletons. The material sequenced was blood. The receptor set was obtained from a woman younger than 30 with Graves' hyperthyroidism. The CDR3 runs from the conserved cysteine through the conserved F or W. The order of the fields is clone size, J gene, D gene, V gene, CDR3 protein, CDR3 DNA. A D gene is named only where the DNA matches it firmly. Part of the rows lack a size; the others show once, few, many or a class for expanded clones.

size: many
J: TRBJ2-1
D: .
V: TRBV5-1
CDR3: CASSLGQNAYNEQFF
DNA: TGCGCCAGCAGCTTGGGCCAGAATGCCTACAATGAGCAGTTCTTC

size: many
J: TRBJ2-1
D: TRBD1
V: TRBV6-2/TRBV6-3
CDR3: CASSRLRTGQGYNEQFF
DNA: TGTGCCAGCAGTCGGTTGAGGACGGGACAGGGGTACAATGAGCAGTTCTTC

size: many
J: TRBJ1-5
D: .
V: TRBV10-3
CDR3: CASSGYSNQPQHF
DNA: TGTGCCTCTTCGGGATATAGCAATCAGCCCCAGCATTTT

size: many
J: TRBJ2-7
D: TRBD1
V: TRBV29-1
CDR3: CSVAHGTGGGEQYF
DNA: TGCAGCGTCGCTCACGGGACAGGGGGTGGAGAGCAGTACTTC

size: .
J: TRBJ1-2
D: .
V: TRBV6-2/TRBV6-3
CDR3: CASSYKGHYGYTF
DNA: TGTGCCAGCAGTTACAAGGGGCACTATGGCTACACCTTC

size: many
J: TRBJ2-7
D: .
V: TRBV6-1
CDR3: CATTEGPLSYEQYF
DNA: TGTGCCACCACGGAAGGGCCTCTCTCCTACGAGCAGTACTTC

size: many
J: TRBJ2-5
D: TRBD2
V: TRBV28
CDR3: CASRGLAGGGTQYF
DNA: TGTGCCAGCCGGGGGCTAGCGGGAGGAGGGACCCAGTACTTC

size: many
J: TRBJ1-6
D: .
V: TRBV6-1
CDR3: CASRKPGTGNSPLHF
DNA: TGTGCCAGCAGAAAGCCAGGAACAGGAAATTCACCCCTCCACTTT

size: .
J: TRBJ1-1
D: .
V: TRBV27
CDR3: CASSWAENTEAFF
DNA: TGTGCCAGCAGTTGGGCCGAGAACACTGAAGCTTTCTTT

size: many
J: TRBJ1-1
D: .
V: TRBV6-2/TRBV6-3
CDR3: CASSTDRLNTEAFF
DNA: TGTGCCAGCAGTACTGACAGGCTGAACACTGAAGCTTTCTTT

size: many
J: TRBJ2-1
D: .
V: TRBV7-3
CDR3: CASSLSGGTNEQFF
DNA: TGTGCCAGCAGCTTATCTGGAGGTACCAATGAGCAGTTCTTC

size: .
J: TRBJ2-2
D: .
V: TRBV7-3
CDR3: CASSLVGASASANTGELFF
DNA: TGTGCCAGCAGCTTAGTTGGGGCTAGCGCCAGCGCGAACACCGGGGAGCTGTTTTTT

size: many
J: TRBJ1-1
D: .
V: TRBV5-1
CDR3: CASSLSFGRNTEAFF
DNA: TGCGCCAGCAGCTTGTCTTTCGGAAGGAACACTGAAGCTTTCTTT

size: .
J: TRBJ1-5
D: .
V: TRBV5-6
CDR3: CASSSAQGQENQPQHF
DNA: TGTGCCAGCAGCTCCGCACAGGGCCAGGAAAATCAGCCCCAGCATTTT

size: .
J: TRBJ2-3
D: .
V: TRBV24-1
CDR3: CATSEAGTADTQYF
DNA: TGTGCCACCAGTGAGGCAGGGACGGCAGATACGCAGTATTTT

size: .
J: TRBJ2-5
D: .
V: TRBV7-9
CDR3: CASSPRNREMETQYF
DNA: TGTGCCAGCAGTCCACGGAACAGGGAGATGGAGACCCAGTACTTC

size: many
J: TRBJ2-2
D: .
V: TRBV7-8
CDR3: CASVNTPDTGELFF
DNA: TGTGCCAGCGTTAACACTCCCGACACCGGGGAGCTGTTTTTT

size: many
J: TRBJ1-1
D: .
V: TRBV7-3
CDR3: CASSLKPARRAFF
DNA: TGTGCCAGCAGCTTAAAGCCGGCGCGAAGGGCTTTCTTT

size: few
J: TRBJ1-5
D: .
V: TRBV29-1
CDR3: CSVRDSNQPQHF
DNA: TGCAGCGTCCGGGATAGCAATCAGCCCCAGCATTTT

size: .
J: TRBJ2-1
D: .
V: TRBV9
CDR3: CASSVSPGLRNEQFF
DNA: TGTGCCAGCAGCGTATCGCCGGGACTTCGCAATGAGCAGTTCTTC

size: many
J: TRBJ1-1
D: .
V: TRBV28
CDR3: CASSLPGRLGSTEAFF
DNA: TGTGCCAGCAGTTTACCGGGCAGATTGGGATCAACTGAAGCTTTCTTT